One and the same sample provided the 21 T cell receptor beta chains below, sequenced in a study of control samples from healthy donors and cancer patients. Only in-frame clones appear in the TCRdb table, and some are missing; sequencing was by immunoSEQ multiplex PCR. This sample carries approximately 120,000 clones, 75% to 90% of them seen once, and the ten largest clones take 15% to 20%. The sequenced material came from blood. The source of these receptors is a woman aged 45-59 years in good health.

The rearrangement uses TRBV19 and TRBJ1-2; a weak D match, TRBD1 (6 bases). V was clipped by 5 bases and J by 2 bases, with 15 bases between them. The germline V gene encodes CDR1 LNHDA and CDR2 SQIVND (reference sequence). The CDR3 loop spans 15 amino acids. For the CDR3, the DNA is TGTGCCAGTAGTTCTCGGACAGAAATGAACTATGGCTACACCTTC. Amino acid sequence: CASSSRTEMNYGYTF.

This chain connects TRBV6-5 to TRBJ1-5, with TRBD1 identical over 9 bases. Germline V gene data show CDR1 as MNHEY and CDR2 as SVGAGI. V lost 4 bases, J lost 4 bases, and 2 bases stayed unmatched. The CDR3 is 14 amino acids. The DNA of the CDR3 is TGTGCCAGCAGTTTCGACAGGGGGAATCAGCCCCAGCATTTT. It codes for CASSFDRGNQPQHF.

V and J are TRBV29-1 and TRBJ1-4; D is uncertain. Germline-derived CDR1 and CDR2 are SQVTM and ANQGSEA. Trimming took off 5 bases at V and 2 bases at J, with 6 bases between the two ends. The CDR3 loop spans 12 amino acids. CDR3 coding DNA: TGCAGCGTTTGGGGTACTAATGAAAAACTGTTTTTT. It codes for CSVWGTNEKLFF.

The chain employs TRBV3-1 (or the pseudogene TRBV3-2) and TRBJ1-1; D unclear. Trimming took 4 bases from V and 1 from J, leaving 10 bases between them. The germline gives CDR1 LGHDT, CDR2 YNNKEL (reference sequence). The CDR3 extends over 14 amino acids. CDR3 region: CASSLLGRNTEAFF. The CDR3 nucleotides read TGTGCCAGCAGCCTACTCGGGAGGAACACTGAAGCTTTCTTT.

The chain carries TRBV9 and TRBJ2-2; 9 bases are shared with TRBD2. The germline gives CDR1 SGDLS, CDR2 YYNGEE. The CDR3 contains 16 residues. The junction had 6 bases not matched to a gene; V was cut back by 0 bases and J by 6 bases. Here the CDR3 reads CASSVDGTSNAGELFF. The DNA for the CDR3 is TGTGCCAGCAGCGTAGACGGGACTAGCAATGCCGGGGAGCTGTTTTTT.

The chain carries TRBV30 and TRBJ2-4; D gene ambiguous. The germline gives CDR1 GTSNPN, CDR2 SVGIG (reference sequence). V lost 2 bases, J lost 5 bases, and 7 bases lay in between. This CDR3 contains 12 residues. The CDR3 bases are TGTGCCTGGAGTCGGAGACAAAACATTCAGTACTTC. Amino acids: CAWSRRQNIQYF.

By frequency in the sample, this clone is medium-sized. The chain is built from TRBV27 and TRBJ1-2, with a weak D call TRBD1 (6 bases). The V gene lost 5 bases and the J gene lost 7 bases, with 11 bases spanning the gap. In germline, CDR1 is MNHEY, CDR2 SMNVEV (reference sequence). This CDR3 is 12 amino acids long. CDR3 sequence: CASSIGGVGYTF. The DNA of the CDR3 is TGTGCCAGCAGTATAGGGGGGGTTGGCTACACCTTC.

The V gene is TRBV11-3, the J gene TRBJ2-1; no reliable D call. The CDR3 is 18 amino acids. Germline V gene sequence: CDR1 SGHNT, CDR2 YENEEA. V was cut by 2 bases and J by 5 bases, with 22 bases left in between. This chain's CDR3 is CASSLLSFLGLRNNEQFF. The CDR3 region has the DNA TGTGCCAGCAGCTTACTGTCTTTCCTCGGCCTCAGGAACAATGAGCAGTTCTTC.

This clone was recorded only once. The chain carries TRBV7-9 and TRBJ2-7; D gene ambiguous. The CDR3 sequence is 12 residues long. Germline values: CDR1 SEHNR, CDR2 FQNEAQ (reference sequence). V lost 2 bases and J 3 bases, leaving 5 bases between the germline ends. CDR3 nucleotides: TGTGCCAGCAGCTTATCTGACTACGAGCAGTACGTC. This codes for CASSLSDYEQYV.

V usage is TRBV7-3 and J usage is TRBJ2-2, with D maybe TRBD1 (5 bases). CDR1 is SGHTA and CDR2 is FQGTGA in the germline V gene. This CDR3 comprises 13 residues. The ends were cut back, 4 bases at V and 8 bases at J, with 11 bases in the middle. In DNA, the CDR3 is TGTGCCAGCAGCTCCTCAGGGAAAGGGGAGCTGTTTTTT. This sequence encodes CASSSSGKGELFF.

The chain carries TRBV4-1 and TRBJ1-1; D is unclear. Deletions cut 0 bases from V and 6 bases from J, with 11 bases between. The CDR3 is 14 residues long. Germline lookup yields CDR1 MGHRA and CDR2 YSYEKL. The DNA for the CDR3 is TGCGCCAGCAGCCAAGACCAGGTAAGGGCTGAAGCTTTCTTT. Amino acids: CASSQDQVRAEAFF.

The rearrangement joins TRBV10-1 to TRBJ2-2, with a weak D call TRBD2 (7 bases). The CDR3 covers 16 residues. Germline V gene lookup returns CDR1 WNHNN and CDR2 SYGVQD (reference sequence). Trimming took 2 bases from V and 3 from J, leaving 13 bases between them. CDR3 DNA: TGCGCCAGCAGTGAGCGGGGGGCAGGAGACACCGGGGAGCTGTTTTTT. This codes for CASSERGAGDTGELFF.

This chain uses TRBV12-3 or TRBV12-4 with TRBJ2-1, with unresolved D. Trimming pared 5 bases from V and 10 bases from J, leaving 12 bases between. This CDR3 has 12 amino acids. CDR3 protein: CASSKEPREQFF. The CDR3 DNA reads as TGTGCCAGCAGTAAAGAGCCCAGGGAGCAGTTCTTC.

This chain links TRBV2 with TRBJ2-1; D is tentatively TRBD1 or TRBD2 (5 bases each). The V end lost 8 bases, the J end lost 3 bases, and 17 bases lay between the germline ends. Looked up from germline, CDR1 is SNHLY and CDR2 is FYNNEI. The CDR3 has 15 residues. The CDR3 loop reads CASGLRDQFYNEQFF. The CDR3, as DNA: TGTGCCAGCGGCTTGAGGGACCAGTTCTACAATGAGCAGTTCTTC. Together with reference TRBV2 and TRBJ2-1, the CDR3 gives the full variable domain: EPEVTQTPSHQVTQMGQEVILRCVPISNHLYFYWYRQILGQKVEFLVSFYNNEISEKSEIFDDQFSVERPDGSNFTLKIRSTKLEDSAMYFCASGLRDQFYNEQFFGPGTRLTVL.

The chain recombines TRBV5-6 with TRBJ1-4, with D tentatively TRBD1 (6 bases). This CDR3 spans 16 amino acids. The germline V and J ends were trimmed by 5 bases and 0 bases, with 14 bases remaining between them. CDR1 and CDR2 from the germline V gene are SGHDT and YYEEEE. CDR3 bases: TGTGCCAGCAGTTATGGGGGCGGGGCAACTAATGAAAAACTGTTTTTT. This gives the protein CASSYGGGATNEKLFF.

This CDR3 is CASAQGRNQPQHF. CDR3 nucleotide sequence: TGTGCCAGTGCCCAGGGGCGCAATCAGCCCCAGCATTTT. The chain employs TRBV19 and TRBJ1-5, with D possibly being TRBD1 (6 bases). CDR3 length: 13 amino acids. V dropped 8 bases and J dropped 2 bases, with 10 bases sitting between them. Germline values: CDR1 LNHDA, CDR2 SQIVND (reference sequence).

This clone has only one observation. The chain is built from TRBV9 and TRBJ2-5; 9 nucleotides agree with TRBD1. The CDR3 extends over 16 amino acids. The ends lost 0 bases at V and 4 bases at J; junction bases unmatched: 7. Per the germline V gene, CDR1 is SGDLS and CDR2 is YYNGEE. The DNA for the CDR3 is TGTGCCAGCAGCGTAGGAGGAGGGGGACAGGGAGAGACCCAGTACTTC. Amino acid sequence: CASSVGGGGQGETQYF.

The V gene is TRBV5-6, the J gene TRBJ2-2; 8 bases are a match to TRBD2. The CDR3 totals 15 residues. Germline CDR1 is SGHDT and CDR2 is YYEEEE. J was trimmed by 6 bases and V by 5 bases; bases with no gene match: 9. The CDR3 nucleotides read TGTGCCAGCAGTCCGGGACTAGTTTCCCCCGGGGAGCTGTTTTTT. Translated, it gives CASSPGLVSPGELFF. Looking up the rest from reference TRBV5-6 and TRBJ2-2 gives the full variable domain: DAGVTQSPTHLIKTRGQQVTLRCSPKSGHDTVSWYQQALGQGPQFIFQYYEEEERQRGNFPDRFSGHQFPNYSSELNVNALLLGDSALYLCASSPGLVSPGELFFGEGSRLTVL.

The CDR3 loop is CATRTGENQPQHF. In nucleotides, the CDR3 is TGTGCCACTCGGACAGGGGAAAATCAGCCCCAGCATTTT. The chain employs TRBV27 and TRBJ1-5; 9 nucleotides match TRBD1. CDR3 size: 13 residues. Losses at the gene ends were 10 bases for V and 4 bases for J; bases not matched to a gene: 5. Germline CDR1 reads MNHEY; CDR2 reads SMNVEV (reference sequence).

This chain uses TRBV30 with TRBJ1-1, with 7 bases identical to TRBD1. Looked up from germline, CDR1 is GTSNPN and CDR2 is SVGIG (reference sequence). The CDR3 has 13 residues. J gave up 4 bases and V 1 base, and 3 bases lay outside the gene matches. This CDR3 reads CAWSGQGSTEAFF. CDR3 in DNA: TGTGCCTGGAGTGGACAGGGAAGCACTGAAGCTTTCTTT.

The chain recombines TRBV29-1 with TRBJ1-2; TRBD1 might be the D (6 bases). From germline, CDR1 is SQVTM and CDR2 ANQGSEA. The CDR3 has 13 residues. Trimming stripped 8 bases from V and 4 bases from J, with 17 bases between. DNA for the CDR3: TGCAGCACCCGGGGGGCTGTTGGCTATGGCTACACCTTC. Translating gives CSTRGAVGYGYTF. The full variable domain, completed using reference TRBV29-1 and TRBJ1-2, is SAVISQKPSRDICQRGTSLTIQCQVDSQVTMMFWYRQQPGQSLTLIATANQGSEATYESGFVIDKFPISRPNLTFSTLTVSNMSPEDSSIYLCSTRGAVGYGYTFGSGTRLTVV.